This T cell receptor (beta chain) was captured by sequencing in a study of cytomegalovirus exposure and HLA in healthy donors. Background on the study: From donors who were HLA-typed, an early data release held approximately 84 million unique TCRs.

PCR primers comprised 60 Vbeta and 13 Jbeta primers. TCRdb's copy holds only in-frame clones and misses some; the assay was immunoSEQ multiplex PCR. The data hold 150,000 to 250,000 clones, with 85% observed a single time. In its sample, this clone was seen a few times. Its target is not known. J was trimmed by 6 bases and V by 5 bases; bases with no gene match: 5. Germline V gene data show CDR1 as MNHNS and CDR2 as SASEGT. The CDR3 loop spans 14 amino acids. Overall study findings and caveats: In the analysis, some V segments, TRBV6-2 and TRBV6-3 included, were excluded as indistinguishable.

Sequencing was performed on PBMCs. The TCR was taken from a woman aged 45-65 years in good health and CMV-seronegative. This chain links TRBV6-1 with TRBJ2-7; 12 nucleotides align to TRBD2. CDR3 residues: CASSLAGGPAEQYF. The DNA of the CDR3 is TGTGCCAGCAGTCTAGCGGGAGGGCCCGCCGAGCAGTACTTC.